This TCR beta chain was profiled in a study of T cell responses to AZD1222 COVID-19 vaccine. Study observations and caveats: In all cases, repertoires were sampled only after the peak T cell response. The donor cohort was predominantly white British with a female majority, and clonal diversity may have been underestimated. Vaccination with two AZD1222 doses was followed by a rise in Spike-specific TCR breadth and depth. Seropositive AZD1222 recipients at baseline numbered only five or six.

A note on this clone: Antigen unknown.

The CDR3 runs to 14 residues. Germline V gives CDR1 MNHEY, CDR2 SMNVEV (reference sequence). V dropped 3 bases and J dropped 7 bases, with 15 bases sitting between them. Repertoires were generated with immunoSEQ multiplex PCR, while TCRdb's copy carries only in-frame clones and drops some. The sample lists 150,000 to 200,000 clones, roughly 94% occurring once. This chain links TRBV27 with TRBJ1-2; possible D gene TRBD1, 5 bases. The TCR was taken from an adult who received the AZD1222 COVID-19 vaccine. Sequencing used peripheral blood, obtained 28 days after the second AZD1222 dose. The CDR3 loop reads CASSFISSGAGYTF. In DNA form, the CDR3 reads TGTGCCAGCAGTTTCATATCCTCCGGGGCTGGCTACACCTTC.